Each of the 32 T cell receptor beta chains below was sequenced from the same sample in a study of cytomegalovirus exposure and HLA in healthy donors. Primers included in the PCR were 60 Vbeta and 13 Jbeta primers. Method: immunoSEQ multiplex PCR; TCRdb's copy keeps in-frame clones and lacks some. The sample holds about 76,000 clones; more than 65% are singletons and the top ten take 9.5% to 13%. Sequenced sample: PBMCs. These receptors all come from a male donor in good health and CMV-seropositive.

CDR3 bases: TGTGCCAGCAGCGTAGATATTTCAGATACGCAGTATTTT. It specifies CASSVDISDTQYF. J is TRBJ2-3 and V is TRBV9; D remains unclear. Germline CDR1 SGDLS, CDR2 YYNGEE. The CDR3 sequence is 13 residues long. The ends were cut back, 0 bases at V and 4 bases at J, with 6 bases in the middle. The full variable domain, completed using reference TRBV9 and TRBJ2-3, is DSGVTQTPKHLITATGQRVTLRCSPRSGDLSVYWYQQSLDQGLQFLIQYYNGEERAKGNILERFSAQQFPDLHSELNLSSLELGDSALYFCASSVDISDTQYFGPGTRLTVL.

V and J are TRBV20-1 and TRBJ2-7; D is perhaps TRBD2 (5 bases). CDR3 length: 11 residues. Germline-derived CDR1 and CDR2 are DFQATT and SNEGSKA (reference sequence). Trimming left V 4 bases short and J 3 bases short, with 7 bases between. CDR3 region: CSATGNYEQYF. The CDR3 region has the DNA TGCAGTGCTACGGGAAACTACGAGCAGTACTTC.

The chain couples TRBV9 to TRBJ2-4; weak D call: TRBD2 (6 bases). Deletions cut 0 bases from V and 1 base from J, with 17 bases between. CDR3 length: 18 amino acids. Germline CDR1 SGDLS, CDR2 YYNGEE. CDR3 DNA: TGTGCCAGCAGCGTAGGGGCGGGGACCACATGGGCCAAAAACATTCAGTACTTC. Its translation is CASSVGAGTTWAKNIQYF.

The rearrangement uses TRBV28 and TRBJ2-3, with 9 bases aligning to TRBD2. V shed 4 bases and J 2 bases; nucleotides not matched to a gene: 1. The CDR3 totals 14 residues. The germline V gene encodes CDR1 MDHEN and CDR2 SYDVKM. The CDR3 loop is CASSSSGVTDTQYF. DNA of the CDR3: TGTGCCAGCAGTTCTAGCGGGGTCACAGATACGCAGTATTTT.

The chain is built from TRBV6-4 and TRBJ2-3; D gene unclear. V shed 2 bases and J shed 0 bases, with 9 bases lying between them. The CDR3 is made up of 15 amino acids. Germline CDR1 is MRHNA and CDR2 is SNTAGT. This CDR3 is CASSDESTSTDTQYF. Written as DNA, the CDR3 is TGTGCCAGCAGTGACGAGTCTACTAGCACAGATACGCAGTATTTT.

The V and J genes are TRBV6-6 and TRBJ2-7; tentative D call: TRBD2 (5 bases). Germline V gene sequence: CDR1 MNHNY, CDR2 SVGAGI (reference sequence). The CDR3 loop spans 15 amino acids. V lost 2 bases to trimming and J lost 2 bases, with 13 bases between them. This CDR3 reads CASSYPRAGAYEQYF. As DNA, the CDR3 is TGTGCCAGCAGTTACCCAAGAGCCGGGGCCTACGAGCAGTACTTC.

Here the CDR3 DNA reads TGCGCCAGCAGCCAAGATGGGACAGGGGCCTACAATGAGCAGTTCTTC. Residues: CASSQDGTGAYNEQFF. The chain carries TRBV4-3 and TRBJ2-1; the match to TRBD1 covers 10 bases. CDR3 size: 16 residues. After removal of 0 bases from V and 2 bases from J, the junction contained 1 base not matched to a gene. Germline values: CDR1 LGHNA, CDR2 YSLEER.

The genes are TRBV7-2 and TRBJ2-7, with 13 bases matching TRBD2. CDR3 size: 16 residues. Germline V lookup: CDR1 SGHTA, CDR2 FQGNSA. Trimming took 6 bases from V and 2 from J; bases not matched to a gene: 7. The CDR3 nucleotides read TGTGCCAGCAGACGGACTAGCGGGGGCCAAACCTACGAGCAGTACTTC. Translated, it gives CASRRTSGGQTYEQYF.

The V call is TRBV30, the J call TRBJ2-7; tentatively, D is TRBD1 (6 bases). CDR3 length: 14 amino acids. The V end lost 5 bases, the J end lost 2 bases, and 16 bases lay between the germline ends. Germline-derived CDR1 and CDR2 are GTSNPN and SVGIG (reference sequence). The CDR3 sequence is CAWGIGTRAYEQYF. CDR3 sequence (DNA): TGTGCCTGGGGCATAGGGACACGAGCCTACGAGCAGTACTTC.

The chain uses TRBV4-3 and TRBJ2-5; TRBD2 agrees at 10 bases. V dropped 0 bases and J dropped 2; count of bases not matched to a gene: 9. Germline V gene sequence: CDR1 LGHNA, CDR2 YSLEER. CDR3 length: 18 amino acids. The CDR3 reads CASSQDLSGGPRQETQYF. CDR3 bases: TGCGCCAGCAGCCAAGATCTTAGCGGGGGGCCGAGGCAAGAGACCCAGTACTTC.

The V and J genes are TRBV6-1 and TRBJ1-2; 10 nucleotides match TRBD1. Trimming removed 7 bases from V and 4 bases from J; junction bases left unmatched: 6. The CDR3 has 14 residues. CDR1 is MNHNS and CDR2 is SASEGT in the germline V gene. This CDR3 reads CASTQGQGSYGYTF. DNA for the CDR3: TGTGCCAGCACCCAGGGACAGGGGAGCTATGGCTACACCTTC.

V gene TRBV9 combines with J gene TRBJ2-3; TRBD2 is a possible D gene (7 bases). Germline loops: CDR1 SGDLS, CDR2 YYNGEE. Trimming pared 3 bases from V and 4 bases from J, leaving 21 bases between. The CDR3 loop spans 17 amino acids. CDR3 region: CASSAGAYAGVADTQYF. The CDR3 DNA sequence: TGTGCCAGCAGCGCGGGGGCGTATGCGGGAGTGGCAGATACGCAGTATTTT. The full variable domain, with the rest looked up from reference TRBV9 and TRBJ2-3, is DSGVTQTPKHLITATGQRVTLRCSPRSGDLSVYWYQQSLDQGLQFLIQYYNGEERAKGNILERFSAQQFPDLHSELNLSSLELGDSALYFCASSAGAYAGVADTQYFGPGTRLTVL.

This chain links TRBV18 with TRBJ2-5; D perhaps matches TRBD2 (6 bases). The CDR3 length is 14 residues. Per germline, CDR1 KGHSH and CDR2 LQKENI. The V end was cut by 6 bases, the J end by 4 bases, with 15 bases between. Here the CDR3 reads CASSPWTTRETQYF. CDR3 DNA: TGTGCCAGCTCCCCGTGGACTACGAGAGAGACCCAGTACTTC.

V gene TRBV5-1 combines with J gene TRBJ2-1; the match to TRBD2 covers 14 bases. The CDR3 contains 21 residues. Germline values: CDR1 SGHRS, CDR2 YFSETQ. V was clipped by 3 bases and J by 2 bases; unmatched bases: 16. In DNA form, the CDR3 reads TGCGCCAGCAGCTCCCCGACGGGGACTAGCGGGAGAGGAGTCACCTACAATGAGCAGTTCTTC. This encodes CASSSPTGTSGRGVTYNEQFF.

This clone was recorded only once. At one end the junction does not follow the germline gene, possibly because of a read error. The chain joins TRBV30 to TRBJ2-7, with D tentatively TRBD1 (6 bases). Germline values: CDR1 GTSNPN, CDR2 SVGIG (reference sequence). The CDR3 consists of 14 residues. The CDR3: CAGRFTGRGYEQYF. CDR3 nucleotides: TGTGCCGGGAGATTCACAGGGAGAGGCTACGAGCAGTACTTC.

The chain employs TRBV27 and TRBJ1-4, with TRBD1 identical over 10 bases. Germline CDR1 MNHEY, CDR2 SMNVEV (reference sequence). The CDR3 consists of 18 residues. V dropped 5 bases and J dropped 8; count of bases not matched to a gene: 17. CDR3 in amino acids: CASSRIRQGAQDGEKLFF. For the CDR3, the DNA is TGTGCCAGCAGTAGGATTAGACAGGGGGCCCAGGATGGAGAAAAACTGTTTTTT.

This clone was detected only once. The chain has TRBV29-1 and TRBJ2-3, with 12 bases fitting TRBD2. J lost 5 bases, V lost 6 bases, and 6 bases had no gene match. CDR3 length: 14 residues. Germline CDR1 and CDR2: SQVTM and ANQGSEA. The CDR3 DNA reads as TGCAGCGTAGCTAGCGGGGGGGCCGTAGATACGCAGTATTTT. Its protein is CSVASGGAVDTQYF.

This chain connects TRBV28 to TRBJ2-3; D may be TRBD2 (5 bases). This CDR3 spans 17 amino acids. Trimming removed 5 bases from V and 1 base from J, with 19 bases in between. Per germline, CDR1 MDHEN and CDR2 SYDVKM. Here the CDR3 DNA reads TGTGCCAGCAGTGGGGTGGGAGTAGCCTCTCGCACAGATACGCAGTATTTT. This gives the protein CASSGVGVASRTDTQYF.

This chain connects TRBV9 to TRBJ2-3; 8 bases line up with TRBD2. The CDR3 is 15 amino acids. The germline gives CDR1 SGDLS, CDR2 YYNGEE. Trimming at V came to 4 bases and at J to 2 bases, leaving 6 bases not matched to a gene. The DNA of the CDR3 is TGTGCCAGCAGCCCACGGGAGGGCGTCACAGATACGCAGTATTTT. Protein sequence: CASSPREGVTDTQYF. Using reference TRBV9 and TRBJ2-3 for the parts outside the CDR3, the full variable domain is DSGVTQTPKHLITATGQRVTLRCSPRSGDLSVYWYQQSLDQGLQFLIQYYNGEERAKGNILERFSAQQFPDLHSELNLSSLELGDSALYFCASSPREGVTDTQYFGPGTRLTVL.

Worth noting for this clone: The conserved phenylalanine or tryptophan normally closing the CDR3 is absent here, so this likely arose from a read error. The CDR3 coding sequence is TGTGCCAGCAGCCAAGATACCTCTAATTCACCCCTCCACCTT. Protein sequence: CASSQDTSNSPLHL. The chain carries TRBV4-2 and TRBJ1-6; D is uncertain. Trimming left V 0 bases short and J 6 bases short, with 6 bases between. Germline V gives CDR1 LGHNA, CDR2 YNFKEQ. The CDR3 sequence is 14 residues long.

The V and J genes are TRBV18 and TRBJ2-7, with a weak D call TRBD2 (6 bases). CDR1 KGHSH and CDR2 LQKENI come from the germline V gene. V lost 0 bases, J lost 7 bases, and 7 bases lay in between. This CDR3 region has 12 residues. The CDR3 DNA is TGTGCCAGCTCACCACCGGCGGGAGAGCAGTACTTC. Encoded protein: CASSPPAGEQYF.

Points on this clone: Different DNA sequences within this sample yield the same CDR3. Here the CDR3 DNA reads TGTGCCAGCAGCTTAGAAGCAGGGGGCAATCAGCCCCAGCATTTT. Its protein product is CASSLEAGGNQPQHF. The J gene is TRBJ1-5, the V gene TRBV7-2, with TRBD1 as a possible D gene (6 bases). CDR3 length: 15 residues. The V and J ends lost 1 base and 2 bases respectively, with 9 bases between them. CDR1 is SGHTA, CDR2 FQGNSA, per germline.

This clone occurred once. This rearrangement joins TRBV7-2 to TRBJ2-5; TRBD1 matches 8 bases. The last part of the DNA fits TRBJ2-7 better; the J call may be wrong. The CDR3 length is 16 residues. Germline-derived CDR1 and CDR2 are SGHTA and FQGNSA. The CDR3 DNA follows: TGTGCCAGCAGCACCCTGACCGGGACAGGAACCTACGAGCAGTACTTC. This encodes CASSTLTGTGTYEQYF.

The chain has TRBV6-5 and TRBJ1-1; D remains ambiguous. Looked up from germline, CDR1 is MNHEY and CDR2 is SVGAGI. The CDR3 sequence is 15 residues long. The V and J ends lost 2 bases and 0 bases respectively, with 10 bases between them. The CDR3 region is CASSYRGGVNTEAFF. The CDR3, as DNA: TGTGCCAGCAGTTACCGTGGAGGCGTGAACACTGAAGCTTTCTTT.

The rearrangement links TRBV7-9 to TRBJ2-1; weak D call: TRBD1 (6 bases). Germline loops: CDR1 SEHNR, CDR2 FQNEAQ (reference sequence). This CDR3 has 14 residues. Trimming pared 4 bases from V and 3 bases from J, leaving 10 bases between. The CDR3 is CASSSDRIYNEQFF. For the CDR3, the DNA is TGTGCCAGCAGCTCGGACAGAATCTACAATGAGCAGTTCTTC.

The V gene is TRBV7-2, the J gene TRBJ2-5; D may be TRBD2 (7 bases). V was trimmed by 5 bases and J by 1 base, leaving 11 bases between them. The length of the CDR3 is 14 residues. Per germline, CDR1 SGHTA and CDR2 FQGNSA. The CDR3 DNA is TGTGCCAGCAGCGGGGGGGGCGTCCAAGAGACCCAGTACTTC. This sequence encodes CASSGGGVQETQYF.

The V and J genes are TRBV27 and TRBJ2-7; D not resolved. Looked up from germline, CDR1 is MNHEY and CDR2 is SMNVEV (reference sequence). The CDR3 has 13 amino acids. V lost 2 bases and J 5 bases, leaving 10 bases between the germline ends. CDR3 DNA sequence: TGTGCCAGCAGTTTAAACATGTTCCACGAGCAGTACTTC. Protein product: CASSLNMFHEQYF.

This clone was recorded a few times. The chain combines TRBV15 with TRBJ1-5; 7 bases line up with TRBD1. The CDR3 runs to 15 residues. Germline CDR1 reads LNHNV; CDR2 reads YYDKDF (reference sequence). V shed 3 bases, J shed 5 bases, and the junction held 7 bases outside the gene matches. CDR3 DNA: TGTGCCACCAGCAGCCGACAGGGTAGGGATCAGCCCCAGCATTTT. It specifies CATSSRQGRDQPQHF.

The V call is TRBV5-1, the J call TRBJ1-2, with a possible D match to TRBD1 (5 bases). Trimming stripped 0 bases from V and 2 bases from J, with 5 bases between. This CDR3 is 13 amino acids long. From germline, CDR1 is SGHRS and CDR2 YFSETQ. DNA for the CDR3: TGCGCCAGCAGCTTGGACAGGAACTATGGCTACACCTTC. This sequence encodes CASSLDRNYGYTF.

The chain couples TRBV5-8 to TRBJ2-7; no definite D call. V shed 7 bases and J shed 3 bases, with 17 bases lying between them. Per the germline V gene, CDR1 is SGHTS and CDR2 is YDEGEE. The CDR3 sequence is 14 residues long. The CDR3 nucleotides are TGTGCCAGCGAATCGAGGTCCCCTCTCTACGAGCAGTACTTC. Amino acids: CASESRSPLYEQYF.

The CDR3 DNA is TGCAGCGCTAAGAACACTGAAGCTTTCTTT. It yields the protein CSAKNTEAFF. The chain is built from TRBV29-1 and TRBJ1-1; no clear D gene. From germline, CDR1 is SQVTM and CDR2 ANQGSEA. The germline V and J ends were trimmed by 7 bases and 1 base, with 4 bases remaining between them. This CDR3 is built from 10 residues.

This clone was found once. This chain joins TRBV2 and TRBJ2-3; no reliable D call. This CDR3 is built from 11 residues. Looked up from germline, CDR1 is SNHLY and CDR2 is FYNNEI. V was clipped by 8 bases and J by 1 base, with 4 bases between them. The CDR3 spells CASHRTDTQYF. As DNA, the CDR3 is TGTGCCAGCCATCGCACAGATACGCAGTATTTT.